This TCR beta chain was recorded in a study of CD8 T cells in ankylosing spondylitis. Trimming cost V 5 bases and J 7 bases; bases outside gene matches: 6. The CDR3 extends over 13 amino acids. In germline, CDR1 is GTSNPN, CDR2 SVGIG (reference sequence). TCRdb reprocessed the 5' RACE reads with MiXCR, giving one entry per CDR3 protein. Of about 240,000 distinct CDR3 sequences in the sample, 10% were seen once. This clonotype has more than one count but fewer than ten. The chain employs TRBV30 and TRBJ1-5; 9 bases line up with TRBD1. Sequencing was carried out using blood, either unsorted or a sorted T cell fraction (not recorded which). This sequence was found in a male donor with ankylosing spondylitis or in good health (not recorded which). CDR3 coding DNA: TGTGCCTGGGCCGGACAGGGGCTACAGCCCCAGCATTTT. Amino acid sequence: CAWAGQGLQPQHF. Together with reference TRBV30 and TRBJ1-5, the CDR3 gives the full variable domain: SQTIHQWPATLVQPVGSPLSLECTVEGTSNPNLYWYRQAAGRGLQLLFYSVGIGQISSEVPQNLSASRPQDRQFILSSKKLLLSDSGFYLCAWAGQGLQPQHFGDGTRLSIL.